This TCR beta chain is from a study of OX40 agonist ivuxolimab in advanced cancers. Profiling relied on immunoSEQ multiplex PCR, and the TCRdb table lists in-frame clones only, not all of them. The profile covers tens of thousands of clones, with around four fifths appearing a single time and 0.69% taken by the ten largest. Germline-derived CDR1 and CDR2 are MGHRA and YSYEKL. The CDR3 loop spans 13 amino acids. The V and J ends lost 7 bases and 8 bases respectively, with 14 bases between them. The TCR comes from an adult with an advanced solid tumor such as melanoma, head and neck, liver or kidney cancer. The V and J genes are TRBV4-1 and TRBJ1-4; D may be TRBD1 (6 bases). This specimen was CD4+ or CD8+ T cells sorted from blood, taken in a trial of the OX40 agonist ivuxolimab. As DNA, the CDR3 is TGCGCCAGCACCATGGGGGGGCGGGAAAAACTGTTTTTT. It specifies CASTMGGREKLFF.